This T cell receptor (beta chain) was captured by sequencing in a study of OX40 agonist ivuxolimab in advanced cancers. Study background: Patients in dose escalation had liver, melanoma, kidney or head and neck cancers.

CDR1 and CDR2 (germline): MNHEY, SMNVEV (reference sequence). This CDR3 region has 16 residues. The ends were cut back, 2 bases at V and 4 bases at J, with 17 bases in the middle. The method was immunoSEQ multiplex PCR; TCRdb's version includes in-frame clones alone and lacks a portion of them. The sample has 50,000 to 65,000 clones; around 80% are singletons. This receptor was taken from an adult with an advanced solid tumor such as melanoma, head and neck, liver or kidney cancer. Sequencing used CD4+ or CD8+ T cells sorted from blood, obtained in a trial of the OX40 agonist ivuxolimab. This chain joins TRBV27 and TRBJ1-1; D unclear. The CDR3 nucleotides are TGTGCCAGCAGTTTAGCCCCATTACGGGTTGCCACTGAAGCTTTCTTT. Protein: CASSLAPLRVATEAFF.